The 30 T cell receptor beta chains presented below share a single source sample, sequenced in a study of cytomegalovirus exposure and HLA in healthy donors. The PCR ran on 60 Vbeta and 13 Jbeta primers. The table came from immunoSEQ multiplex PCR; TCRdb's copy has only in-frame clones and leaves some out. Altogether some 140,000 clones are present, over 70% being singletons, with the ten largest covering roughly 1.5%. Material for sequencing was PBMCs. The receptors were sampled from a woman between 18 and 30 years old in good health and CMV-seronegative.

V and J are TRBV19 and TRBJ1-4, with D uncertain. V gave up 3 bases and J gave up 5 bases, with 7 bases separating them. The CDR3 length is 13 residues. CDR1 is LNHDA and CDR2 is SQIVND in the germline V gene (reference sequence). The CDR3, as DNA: TGTGCCAGTAGTATTCGAGGGAATGAAAAACTGTTTTTT. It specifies CASSIRGNEKLFF. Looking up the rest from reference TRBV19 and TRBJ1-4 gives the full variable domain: DGGITQSPKYLFRKEGQNVTLSCEQNLNHDAMYWYRQDPGQGLRLIYYSQIVNDFQKGDIAEGYSVSREKKESFPLTVTSAQKNPTAFYLCASSIRGNEKLFFGSGTQLSVL.

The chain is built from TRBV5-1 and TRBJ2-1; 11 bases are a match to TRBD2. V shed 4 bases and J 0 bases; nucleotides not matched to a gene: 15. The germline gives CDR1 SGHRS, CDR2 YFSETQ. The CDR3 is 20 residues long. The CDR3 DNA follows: TGCGCCAGCAGCCCGCGACTAGCGGGACGCAAACTTAGCTCCTACAATGAGCAGTTCTTC. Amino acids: CASSPRLAGRKLSSYNEQFF. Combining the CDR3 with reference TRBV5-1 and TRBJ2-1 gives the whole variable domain KAGVTQTPRYLIKTRGQQVTLSCSPISGHRSVSWYQQTPGQGLQFLFEYFSETQRNKGNFPGRFSGRQFSNSRSEMNVSTLELGDSALYLCASSPRLAGRKLSSYNEQFFGPGTRLTVL.

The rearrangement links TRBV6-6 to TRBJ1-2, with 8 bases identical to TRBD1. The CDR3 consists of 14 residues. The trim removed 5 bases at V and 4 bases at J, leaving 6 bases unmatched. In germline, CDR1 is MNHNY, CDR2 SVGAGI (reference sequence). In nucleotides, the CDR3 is TGTGCCAGCAGTAGCCCCAGGGGGCCCTATGGCTACACCTTC. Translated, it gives CASSSPRGPYGYTF.

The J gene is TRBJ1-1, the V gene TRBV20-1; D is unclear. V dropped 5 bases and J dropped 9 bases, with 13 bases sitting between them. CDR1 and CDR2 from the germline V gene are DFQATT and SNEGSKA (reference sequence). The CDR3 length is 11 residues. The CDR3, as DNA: TGCAGTGCTGGAAATTTGGGCAAAGCTTTCTTT. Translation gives CSAGNLGKAFF.

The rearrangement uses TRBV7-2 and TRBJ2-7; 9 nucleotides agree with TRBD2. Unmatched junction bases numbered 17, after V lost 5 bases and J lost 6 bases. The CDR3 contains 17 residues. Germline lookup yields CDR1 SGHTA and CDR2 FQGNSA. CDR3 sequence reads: CASSDGWREGTFAEQYF. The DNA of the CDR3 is TGTGCCAGCAGCGATGGGTGGCGGGAGGGCACTTTTGCCGAGCAGTACTTC.

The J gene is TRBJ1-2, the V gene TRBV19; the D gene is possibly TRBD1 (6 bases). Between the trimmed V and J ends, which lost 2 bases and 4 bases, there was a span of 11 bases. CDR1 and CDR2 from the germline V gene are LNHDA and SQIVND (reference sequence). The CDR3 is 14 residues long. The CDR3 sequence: CASSIIGQSYGYTF. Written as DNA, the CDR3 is TGTGCCAGTAGTATAATTGGACAGAGCTATGGCTACACCTTC.

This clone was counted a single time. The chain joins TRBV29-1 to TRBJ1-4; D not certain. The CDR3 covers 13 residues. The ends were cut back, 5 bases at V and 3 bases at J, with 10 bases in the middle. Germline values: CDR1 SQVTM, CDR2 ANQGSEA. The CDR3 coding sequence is TGCAGCGTTTTAGGAGGGCCTAATGAAAAACTGTTTTTT. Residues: CSVLGGPNEKLFF.

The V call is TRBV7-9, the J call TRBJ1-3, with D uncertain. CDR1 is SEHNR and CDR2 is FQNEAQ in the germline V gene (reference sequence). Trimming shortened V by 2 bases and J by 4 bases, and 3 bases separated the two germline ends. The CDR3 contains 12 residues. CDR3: CASSLQGNTIYF. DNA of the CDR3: TGTGCCAGCAGCTTACAAGGAAACACCATATATTTT.

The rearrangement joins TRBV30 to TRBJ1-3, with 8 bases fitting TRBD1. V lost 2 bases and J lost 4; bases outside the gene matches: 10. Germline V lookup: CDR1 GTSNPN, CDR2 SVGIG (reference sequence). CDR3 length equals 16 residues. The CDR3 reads CAWSSRTGQRGNTIYF. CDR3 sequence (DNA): TGTGCCTGGAGTTCAAGGACAGGGCAAAGGGGAAACACCATATATTTT.

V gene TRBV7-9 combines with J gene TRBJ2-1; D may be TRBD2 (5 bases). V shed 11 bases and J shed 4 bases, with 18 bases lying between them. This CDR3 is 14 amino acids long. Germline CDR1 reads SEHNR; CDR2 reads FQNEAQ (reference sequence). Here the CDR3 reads CASLRDSTYNEQFF. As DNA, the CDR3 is TGTGCCTCCCTGAGGGATTCTACTTACAATGAGCAGTTCTTC.

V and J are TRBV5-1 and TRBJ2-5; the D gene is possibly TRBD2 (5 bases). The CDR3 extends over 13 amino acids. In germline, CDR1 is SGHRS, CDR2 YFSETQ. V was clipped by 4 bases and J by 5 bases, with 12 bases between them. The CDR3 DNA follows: TGCGCCAGCAGCCCAGAGGGTCGGGAGACCCAGTACTTC. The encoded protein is CASSPEGRETQYF.

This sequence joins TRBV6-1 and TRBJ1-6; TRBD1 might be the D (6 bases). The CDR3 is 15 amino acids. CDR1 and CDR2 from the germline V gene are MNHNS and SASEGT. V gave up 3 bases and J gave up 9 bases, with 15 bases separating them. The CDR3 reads CASSEVAGAGSPLHF. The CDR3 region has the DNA TGTGCCAGCAGTGAGGTGGCAGGGGCGGGTTCACCCCTCCACTTT.

CDR3 coding DNA: TGTGCCACCACGGACAGGGCAAGTTTGAGCAATCAGCCCCAGCATTTT. Translated, it gives CATTDRASLSNQPQHF. This chain connects TRBV19 to TRBJ1-5; 8 nucleotides match TRBD1. Trimming removed 10 bases from V and 1 base from J; junction bases left unmatched: 12. In germline, CDR1 is LNHDA, CDR2 SQIVND (reference sequence). CDR3 length: 16 residues.

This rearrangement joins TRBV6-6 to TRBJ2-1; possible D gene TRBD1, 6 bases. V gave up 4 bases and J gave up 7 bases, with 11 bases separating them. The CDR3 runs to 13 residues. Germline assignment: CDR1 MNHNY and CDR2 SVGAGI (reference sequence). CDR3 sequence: CASSSTRGNEQFF. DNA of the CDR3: TGTGCCAGCAGTTCCACAAGGGGGAATGAGCAGTTCTTC.

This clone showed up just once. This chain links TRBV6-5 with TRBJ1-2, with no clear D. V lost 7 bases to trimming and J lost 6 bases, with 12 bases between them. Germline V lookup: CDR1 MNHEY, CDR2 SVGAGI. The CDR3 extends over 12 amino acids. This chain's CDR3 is CASTRSGDGYTF. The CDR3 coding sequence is TGTGCCAGCACCCGGAGCGGGGATGGCTACACCTTC.

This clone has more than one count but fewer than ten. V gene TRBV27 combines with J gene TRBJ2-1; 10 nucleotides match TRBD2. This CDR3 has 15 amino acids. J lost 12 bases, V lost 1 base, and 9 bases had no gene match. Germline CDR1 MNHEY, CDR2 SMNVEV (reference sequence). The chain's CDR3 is CASSLWTSGELGQFF. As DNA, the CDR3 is TGTGCCAGCAGTTTATGGACTAGCGGAGAATTGGGGCAGTTCTTC.

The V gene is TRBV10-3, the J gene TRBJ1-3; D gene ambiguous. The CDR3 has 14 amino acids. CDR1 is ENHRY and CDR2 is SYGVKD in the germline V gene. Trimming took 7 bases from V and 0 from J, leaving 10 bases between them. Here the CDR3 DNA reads TGTGCCATCATCCCTGACATCTCTGGAAACACCATATATTTT. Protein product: CAIIPDISGNTIYF.

CDR3 nucleotides: TGTGCCAGCAGCGAGCGACAGGGGAGAAACACCATATATTTT. Protein product: CASSERQGRNTIYF. V and J are TRBV5-8 and TRBJ1-3; 8 bases line up with TRBD1. Per germline, CDR1 SGHTS and CDR2 YDEGEE. The length of the CDR3 is 14 residues. The V and J ends lost 4 bases and 5 bases, in that order; junction bases with no gene match: 5.

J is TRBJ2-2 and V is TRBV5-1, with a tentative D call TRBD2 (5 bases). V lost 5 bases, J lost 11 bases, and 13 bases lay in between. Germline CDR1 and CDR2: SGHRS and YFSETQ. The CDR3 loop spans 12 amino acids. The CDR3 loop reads CASSRGREELFF. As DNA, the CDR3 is TGCGCCAGCAGTCGCGGACGGGAAGAGCTGTTTTTT.

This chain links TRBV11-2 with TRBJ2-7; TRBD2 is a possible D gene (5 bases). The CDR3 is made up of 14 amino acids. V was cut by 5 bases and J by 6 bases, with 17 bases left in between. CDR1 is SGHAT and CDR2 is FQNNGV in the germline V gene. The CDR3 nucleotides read TGTGCCAGCAGCCGTCGGGGAGCAGATTCCGAGCAGTACTTC. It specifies CASSRRGADSEQYF.

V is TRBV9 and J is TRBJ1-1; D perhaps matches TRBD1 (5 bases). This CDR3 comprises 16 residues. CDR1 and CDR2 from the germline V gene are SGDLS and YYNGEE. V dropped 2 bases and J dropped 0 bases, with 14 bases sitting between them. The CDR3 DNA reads TGTGCCAGCAGCGTCGGTGGAAACAGGATGAACACTGAAGCTTTCTTT. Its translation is CASSVGGNRMNTEAFF.

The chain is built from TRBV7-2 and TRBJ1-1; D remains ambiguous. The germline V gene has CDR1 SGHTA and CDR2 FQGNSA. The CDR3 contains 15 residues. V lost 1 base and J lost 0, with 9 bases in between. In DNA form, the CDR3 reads TGTGCCAGCAGCTTAGTGGGCAAGTTGAACACTGAAGCTTTCTTT. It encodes CASSLVGKLNTEAFF.

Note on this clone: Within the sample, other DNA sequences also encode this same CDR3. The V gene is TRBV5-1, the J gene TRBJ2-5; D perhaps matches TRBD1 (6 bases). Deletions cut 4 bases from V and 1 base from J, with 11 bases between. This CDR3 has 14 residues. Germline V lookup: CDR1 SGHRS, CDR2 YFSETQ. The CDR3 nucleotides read TGCGCCAGCAGCACCGGGACAAGCCAAGAGACCCAGTACTTC. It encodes CASSTGTSQETQYF.

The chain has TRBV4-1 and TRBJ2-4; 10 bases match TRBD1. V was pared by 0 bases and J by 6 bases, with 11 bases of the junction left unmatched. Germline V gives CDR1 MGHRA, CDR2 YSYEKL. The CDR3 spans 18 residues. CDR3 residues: CASSQEAPTGGYGNIQYF. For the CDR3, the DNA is TGCGCCAGCAGCCAAGAGGCTCCGACAGGGGGCTATGGAAACATTCAGTACTTC.

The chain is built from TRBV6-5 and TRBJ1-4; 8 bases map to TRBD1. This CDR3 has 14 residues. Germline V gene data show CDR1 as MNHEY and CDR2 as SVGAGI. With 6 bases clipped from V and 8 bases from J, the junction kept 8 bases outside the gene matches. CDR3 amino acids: CASRSGTGGEKLFF. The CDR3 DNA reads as TGTGCCAGCAGATCCGGGACAGGAGGCGAAAAACTGTTTTTT.

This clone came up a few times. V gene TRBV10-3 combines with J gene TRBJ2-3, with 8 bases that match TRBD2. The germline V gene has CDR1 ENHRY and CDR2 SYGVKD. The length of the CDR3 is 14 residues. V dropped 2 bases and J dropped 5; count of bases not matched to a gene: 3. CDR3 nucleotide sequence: TGTGCCATCAGTGAGAGCGGGAGTGGAGATACGCAGTATTTT. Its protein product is CAISESGSGDTQYF.

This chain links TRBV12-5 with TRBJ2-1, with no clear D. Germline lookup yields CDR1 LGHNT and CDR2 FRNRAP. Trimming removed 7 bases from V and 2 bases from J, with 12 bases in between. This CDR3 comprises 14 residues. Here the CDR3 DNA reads TGTGCTAGTGCCTTCCTCGAGGCCTACAATGAGCAGTTCTTC. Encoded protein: CASAFLEAYNEQFF.

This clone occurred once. CDR3 nucleotide sequence: TGTGCCAGCAGCTTAGCGACATATTTGAACACTGAAGCTTTCTTT. This sequence encodes CASSLATYLNTEAFF. The chain is built from TRBV7-2 and TRBJ1-1; D gene unclear. The germline V gene has CDR1 SGHTA and CDR2 FQGNSA. The CDR3 is 15 amino acids. Trimming removed 0 bases at V and 0 bases at J, with 8 bases between. The variable domain in full, with the rest retrieved from reference TRBV7-2 and TRBJ1-1, is GAGVSQSPSNKVTEKGKDVELRCDPISGHTALYWYRQSLGQGLEFLIYFQGNSAPDKSGLPSDRFSAERTGGSVSTLTIQRTQQEDSAVYLCASSLATYLNTEAFFGQGTRLTVV.

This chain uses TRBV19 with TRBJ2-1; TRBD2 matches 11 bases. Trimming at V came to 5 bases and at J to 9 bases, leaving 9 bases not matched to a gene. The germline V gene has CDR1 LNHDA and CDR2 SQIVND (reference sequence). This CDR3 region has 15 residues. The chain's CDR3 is CASSAALAGGTEQFF. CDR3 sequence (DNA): TGTGCCAGTAGTGCTGCCCTAGCGGGAGGAACTGAGCAGTTCTTC.

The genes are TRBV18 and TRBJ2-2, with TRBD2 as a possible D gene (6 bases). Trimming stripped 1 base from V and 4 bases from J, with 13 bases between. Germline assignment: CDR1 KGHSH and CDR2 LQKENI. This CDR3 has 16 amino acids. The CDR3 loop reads CASSPREREVTGELFF. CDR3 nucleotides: TGTGCCAGCTCACCACGGGAGAGGGAGGTCACCGGGGAGCTGTTTTTT.